The clone carrying this TCR beta chain was detected ten times or more. The lymph nodes were axillary draining lymph nodes from breast cancer patients. The data were obtained in a study of breast tumors, draining lymph nodes, adjacent tissues. The germline V gene encodes CDR1 SGHAT and CDR2 FQNNGV. The V segment lost 1 base and the J segment 6 bases; nucleotides outside the gene matches: 12. There are 18 residues in the CDR3. TCRdb fed the multiplex PCR reads into MiXCR, producing one record per CDR3 protein. The sample holds under 150,000 distinct CDR3 sequences, around 20% seen once. This TCR derives from a female donor with breast cancer. Some clones in this sample may be carry-over from other donors' samples. The sample consisted of axillary lymph node tissue. The genes are TRBV11-2 and TRBJ1-6; TRBD1 aligns across 7 bases. CDR3 in amino acids: CASSLVSPGQLVNSPLHF. As DNA, the CDR3 is TGTGCCAGCAGCTTAGTGAGCCCGGGACAGCTAGTTAATTCACCCCTCCACTTT.